One and the same sample provided the 10 T cell receptor beta chains below, sequenced in a study of T cells in Graves' hyperthyroidism and ophthalmopathy. TCR beta CDR3 regions were amplified from RNA transcripts. A first-round RT-PCR of the TCR CDR3 used the HTBI primer set. TCRdb reanalysed the multiplex PCR reads using MiXCR and keeps one entry per CDR3 protein. The table includes roughly 200,000 distinct CDR3 sequences, approximately 20% detected once. The source material was blood. The receptors shown here come from a man between 40 and 49 years old with Graves' hyperthyroidism.

Ten or more counts support this clonotype. The V call is TRBV20-1, the J call TRBJ2-5, with D tentatively TRBD1 (6 bases). The germline V and J ends were trimmed by 6 bases and 1 base, with 12 bases remaining between them. The CDR3 consists of 13 residues. Germline CDR1 is DFQATT and CDR2 is SNEGSKA (reference sequence). DNA for the CDR3: TGCAGTGCAAGAAGGGACATCCAAGAGACCCAGTACTTC. Residues: CSARRDIQETQYF.

The table lists this clonotype with a few counts. The chain carries TRBV7-9 and TRBJ2-5; the match to TRBD2 covers 8 bases. Germline assignment: CDR1 SEHNR and CDR2 FQNEAQ (reference sequence). CDR3 length: 16 residues. Losses at the gene ends were 4 bases for V and 1 base for J; bases not matched to a gene: 8. CDR3 coding DNA: TGTGCCAGCAGCTGGGGGTCCGGGGGGGCCCAAGAGACCCAGTACTTC. This sequence encodes CASSWGSGGAQETQYF.

This clonotype has ten or more counts. The chain couples TRBV7-2 to TRBJ1-2, with 10 positions matching TRBD1. This CDR3 contains 15 residues. Per the germline V gene, CDR1 is SGHTA and CDR2 is FQGNSA. J lost 5 bases, V lost 3 bases, and 6 bases had no gene match. In DNA form, the CDR3 reads TGTGCCAGCAGCTTGGACAGGGGGTATATATATGGCTACACCTTC. Translating it yields CASSLDRGYIYGYTF. Using reference TRBV7-2 and TRBJ1-2 for the parts outside the CDR3, the full variable domain is GAGVSQSPSNKVTEKGKDVELRCDPISGHTALYWYRQSLGQGLEFLIYFQGNSAPDKSGLPSDRFSAERTGGSVSTLTIQRTQQEDSAVYLCASSLDRGYIYGYTFGSGTRLTVV.

At least ten counts were recorded for this clonotype. V gene TRBV28 combines with J gene TRBJ2-7; D unclear. Germline CDR1 MDHEN, CDR2 SYDVKM. V was trimmed by 6 bases and J by 2 bases, leaving 20 bases between them. The CDR3 totals 16 residues. This CDR3 reads CASSTSRPRMTYEQYF. In nucleotides, the CDR3 is TGTGCCAGCAGCACCAGTAGACCAAGGATGACCTACGAGCAGTACTTC.

The chain combines TRBV5-1 with TRBJ1-1, with TRBD1 as a possible D gene (5 bases). Germline values: CDR1 SGHRS, CDR2 YFSETQ. The length of the CDR3 is 15 residues. Trimming cost V 3 bases and J 1 base, with 13 bases left between them. The CDR3 DNA sequence: TGCGCCAGCAGCTCCAAGACAGAGGGGAACACTGAAGCTTTCTTT. Translation gives CASSSKTEGNTEAFF.

Comment on this clonotype: At one boundary the junction diverges from the germline segment, which might be a read error. This chain connects TRBV2 to TRBJ2-3; 8 nucleotides line up with TRBD2. The CDR3 spans 15 residues. The V gene's germline CDR1 is SNHLY and CDR2 FYNNEI. The CDR3 region has the DNA TGTGCCAGCAATGAACTAGCGGATGGCACAGATACGCAGTATTTT. This sequence encodes CASNELADGTDTQYF.

CDR3 region: CASSPYAGPALGEQYF. The DNA for the CDR3 is TGTGCCAGCAGCCCCTATGCAGGGCCGGCCCTGGGCGAGCAGTACTTC. The rearrangement joins TRBV9 to TRBJ2-7; possible D gene TRBD1, 5 bases. The CDR3 is 16 amino acids. The germline V and J ends were trimmed by 4 bases and 6 bases, with 23 bases remaining between them. Per the germline V gene, CDR1 is SGDLS and CDR2 is YYNGEE.

This clonotype turned up a few times. The chain is built from TRBV19 and TRBJ2-7, with 10 bases aligning to TRBD2. Germline CDR1 LNHDA, CDR2 SQIVND (reference sequence). With V trimmed by 8 bases and J by 3 bases, 4 bases remained unmatched. This CDR3 has 13 amino acids. In DNA form, the CDR3 reads TGTGCCAGTCGATCTAGCGGGGGCTACGAGCAGTACTTC. Translating it yields CASRSSGGYEQYF.

This clonotype was counted many times. The chain is built from TRBV7-2 and TRBJ2-5; D assignment may be TRBD1 or TRBD2 (5 bases each). CDR3 length: 13 amino acids. Germline CDR1 SGHTA, CDR2 FQGNSA. V was shortened by 0 bases and J by 13 bases, with 15 bases between the two germline ends. CDR3 DNA: TGTGCCAGCAGCTTAGCTGGGGCGGACTTTCCGTACTTC. It specifies CASSLAGADFPYF.

This clonotype has more than one count but fewer than ten. The rearrangement links TRBV29-1 to TRBJ2-1; TRBD1 or TRBD2 may be the D gene (6 bases each). Germline V lookup: CDR1 SQVTM, CDR2 ANQGSEA. The CDR3 is made up of 10 amino acids. Trimming shortened V by 7 bases and J by 7 bases, and 8 bases separated the two germline ends. CDR3 nucleotide sequence: TGCAGCGGAGGGGGGAATGAGCAGTTCTTC. Translated: CSGGGNEQFF.